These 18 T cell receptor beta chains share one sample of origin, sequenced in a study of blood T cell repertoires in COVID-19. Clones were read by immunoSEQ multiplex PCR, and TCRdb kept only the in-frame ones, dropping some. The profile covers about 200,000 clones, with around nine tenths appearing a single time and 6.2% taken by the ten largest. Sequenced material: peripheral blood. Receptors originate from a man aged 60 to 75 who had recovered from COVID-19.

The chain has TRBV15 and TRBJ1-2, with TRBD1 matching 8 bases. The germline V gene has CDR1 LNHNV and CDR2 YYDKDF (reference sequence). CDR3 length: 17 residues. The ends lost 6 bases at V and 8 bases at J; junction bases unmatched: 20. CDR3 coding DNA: TGTGCCACCAGAGCGTTGCCAGACAGGGGCCGGGGAGAGGGCTACACCTTC. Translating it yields CATRALPDRGRGEGYTF.

CDR3 amino acids: CASSRPGLAGTDTQYF. The CDR3 nucleotides are TGTGCCAGCAGCCGCCCCGGACTAGCGGGAACCGATACGCAGTATTTT. The chain employs TRBV5-4 and TRBJ2-3; TRBD2 matches 12 bases. V lost 4 bases to trimming and J lost 6 bases; unmatched junction nucleotides: 9. The CDR3 sequence is 16 residues long. The germline CDR1 and CDR2 sequences are SGHNT and YYREEE (reference sequence). The variable domain in full, with the rest retrieved from reference TRBV5-4 and TRBJ2-3, is ETGVTQSPTHLIKTRGQQVTLRCSSQSGHNTVSWYQQALGQGPQFIFQYYREEENGRGNFPPRFSGLQFPNYSSELNVNALELDDSALYLCASSRPGLAGTDTQYFGPGTRLTVL.

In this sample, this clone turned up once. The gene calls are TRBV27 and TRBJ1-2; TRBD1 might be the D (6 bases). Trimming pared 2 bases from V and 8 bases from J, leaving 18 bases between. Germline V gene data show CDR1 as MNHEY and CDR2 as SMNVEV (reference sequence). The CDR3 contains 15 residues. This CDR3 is CASSLNRDTPSGYTF. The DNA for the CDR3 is TGTGCCAGCAGTTTAAACAGGGACACCCCCTCGGGCTACACCTTC.

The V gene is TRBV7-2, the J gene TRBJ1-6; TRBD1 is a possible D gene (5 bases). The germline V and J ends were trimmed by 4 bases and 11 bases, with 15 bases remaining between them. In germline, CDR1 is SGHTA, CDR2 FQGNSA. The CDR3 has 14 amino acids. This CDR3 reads CASSSDSLGAPLHF. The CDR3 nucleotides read TGTGCCAGCAGCTCTGACAGCCTTGGGGCACCCCTCCACTTT.

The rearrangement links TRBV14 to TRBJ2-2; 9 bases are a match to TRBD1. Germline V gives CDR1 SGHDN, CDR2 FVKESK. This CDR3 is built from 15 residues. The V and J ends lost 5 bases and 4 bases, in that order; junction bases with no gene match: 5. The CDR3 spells CASSVGTGSTGELFF. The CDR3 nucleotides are TGTGCCAGCAGCGTCGGGACAGGGTCCACCGGGGAGCTGTTTTTT.

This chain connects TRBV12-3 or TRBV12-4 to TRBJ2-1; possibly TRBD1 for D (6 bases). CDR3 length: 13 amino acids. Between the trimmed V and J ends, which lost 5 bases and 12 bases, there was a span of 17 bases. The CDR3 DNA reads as TGTGCCAGCAGTCCCGCGAACGGACAGAGGCAGTTCTTC. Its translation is CASSPANGQRQFF.

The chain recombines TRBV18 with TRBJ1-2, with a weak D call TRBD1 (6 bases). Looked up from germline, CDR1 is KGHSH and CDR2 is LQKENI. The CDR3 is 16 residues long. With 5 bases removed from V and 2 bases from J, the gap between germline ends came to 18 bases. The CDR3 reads CASSKTTGLTNYGYTF. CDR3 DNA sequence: TGTGCCAGCTCAAAAACAACAGGGTTAACGAACTATGGCTACACCTTC.

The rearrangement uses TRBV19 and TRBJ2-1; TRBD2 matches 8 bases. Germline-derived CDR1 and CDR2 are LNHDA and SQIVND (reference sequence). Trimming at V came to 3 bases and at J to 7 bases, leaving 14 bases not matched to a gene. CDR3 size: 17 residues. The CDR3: CASSIQGRAGVSNEQFF. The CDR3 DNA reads TGTGCCAGTAGTATTCAGGGCAGAGCGGGAGTTAGTAATGAGCAGTTCTTC.

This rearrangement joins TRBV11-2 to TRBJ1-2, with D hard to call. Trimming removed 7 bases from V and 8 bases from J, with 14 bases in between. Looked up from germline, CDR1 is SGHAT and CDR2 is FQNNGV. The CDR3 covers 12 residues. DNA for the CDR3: TGTGCCAGCATCTCACGGGGAGGAGGCTACACCTTC. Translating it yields CASISRGGGYTF.

The CDR3 DNA reads TGTGCCAGCAGTTTAGACAGGGAACGGCAGCCCCAGCATTTT. It encodes CASSLDRERQPQHF. The genes are TRBV27 and TRBJ1-5; 7 bases are a match to TRBD1. Looked up from germline, CDR1 is MNHEY and CDR2 is SMNVEV (reference sequence). The CDR3 is 14 residues long. J gave up 7 bases and V 2 bases, and 5 bases lay outside the gene matches.

CDR3: CASSYSAGGGIQYF. CDR3 sequence (DNA): TGTGCCAGCAGTTACTCGGCGGGGGGAGGCATTCAGTACTTC. The V and J genes are TRBV6-6 and TRBJ2-4, with 8 bases that match TRBD2. J lost 9 bases, V lost 0 bases, and 4 bases had no gene match. This CDR3 spans 14 amino acids. The germline V gene encodes CDR1 MNHNY and CDR2 SVGAGI (reference sequence).

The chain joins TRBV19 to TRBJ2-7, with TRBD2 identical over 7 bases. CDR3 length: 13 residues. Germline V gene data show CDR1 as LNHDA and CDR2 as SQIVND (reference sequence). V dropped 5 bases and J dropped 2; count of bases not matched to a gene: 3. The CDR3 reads CASSRGVTYEQYF. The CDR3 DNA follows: TGTGCCAGTAGTCGGGGGGTTACCTACGAGCAGTACTTC.

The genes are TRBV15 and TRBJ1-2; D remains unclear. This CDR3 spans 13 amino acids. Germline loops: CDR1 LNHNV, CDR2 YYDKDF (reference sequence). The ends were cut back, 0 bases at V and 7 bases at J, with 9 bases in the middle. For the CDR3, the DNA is TGTGCCACCAGCAGAGATTGGAGTTCTGGCTACACCTTC. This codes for CATSRDWSSGYTF.

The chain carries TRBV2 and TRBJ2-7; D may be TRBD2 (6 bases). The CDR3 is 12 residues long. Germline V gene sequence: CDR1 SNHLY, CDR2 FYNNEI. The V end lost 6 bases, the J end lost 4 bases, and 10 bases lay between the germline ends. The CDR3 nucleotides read TGTGCCAGCAGGAGGGACTGGTACGAGCAGTACTTC. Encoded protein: CASRRDWYEQYF.

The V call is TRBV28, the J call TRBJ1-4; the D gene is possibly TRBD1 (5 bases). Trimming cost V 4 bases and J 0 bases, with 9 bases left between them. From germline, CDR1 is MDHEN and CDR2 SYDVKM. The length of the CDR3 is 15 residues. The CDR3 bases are TGTGCCAGCAGTTCGGGGGGGGCAACTAATGAAAAACTGTTTTTT. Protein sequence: CASSSGGATNEKLFF.

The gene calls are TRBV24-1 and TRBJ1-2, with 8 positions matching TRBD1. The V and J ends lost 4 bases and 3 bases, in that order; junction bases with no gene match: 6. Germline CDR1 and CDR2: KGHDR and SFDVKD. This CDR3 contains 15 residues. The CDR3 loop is CATSDNTGGDYGYTF. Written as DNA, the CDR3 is TGTGCCACCAGTGACAATACAGGGGGGGACTATGGCTACACCTTC.

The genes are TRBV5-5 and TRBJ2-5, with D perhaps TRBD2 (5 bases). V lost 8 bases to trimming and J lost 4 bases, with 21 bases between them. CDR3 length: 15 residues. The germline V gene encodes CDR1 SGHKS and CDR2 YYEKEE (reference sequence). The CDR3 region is CASNQEGKKRETQYF. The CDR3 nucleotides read TGTGCCAGTAATCAAGAGGGTAAGAAAAGAGAGACCCAGTACTTC. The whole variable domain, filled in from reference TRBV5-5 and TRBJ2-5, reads DAGVTQSPTHLIKTRGQQVTLRCSPISGHKSVSWYQQVLGQGPQFIFQYYEKEERGRGNFPDRFSARQFPNYSSELNVNALLLGDSALYLCASNQEGKKRETQYFGPGTRLLVL.

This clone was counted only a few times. The CDR3 here is CASSLLTGDEQYF. For the CDR3, the DNA is TGCGCCAGCAGCTTACTTACAGGGGACGAGCAGTACTTC. The V call is TRBV5-1, the J call TRBJ2-7, with 7 nucleotides matching TRBD1. The V gene's germline CDR1 is SGHRS and CDR2 YFSETQ. The CDR3 contains 13 residues. V was pared by 2 bases and J by 5 bases, with 4 bases of the junction left unmatched. The complete variable domain, with remaining parts taken from reference TRBV5-1 and TRBJ2-7, reads KAGVTQTPRYLIKTRGQQVTLSCSPISGHRSVSWYQQTPGQGLQFLFEYFSETQRNKGNFPGRFSGRQFSNSRSEMNVSTLELGDSALYLCASSLLTGDEQYFGPGTRLTVT.